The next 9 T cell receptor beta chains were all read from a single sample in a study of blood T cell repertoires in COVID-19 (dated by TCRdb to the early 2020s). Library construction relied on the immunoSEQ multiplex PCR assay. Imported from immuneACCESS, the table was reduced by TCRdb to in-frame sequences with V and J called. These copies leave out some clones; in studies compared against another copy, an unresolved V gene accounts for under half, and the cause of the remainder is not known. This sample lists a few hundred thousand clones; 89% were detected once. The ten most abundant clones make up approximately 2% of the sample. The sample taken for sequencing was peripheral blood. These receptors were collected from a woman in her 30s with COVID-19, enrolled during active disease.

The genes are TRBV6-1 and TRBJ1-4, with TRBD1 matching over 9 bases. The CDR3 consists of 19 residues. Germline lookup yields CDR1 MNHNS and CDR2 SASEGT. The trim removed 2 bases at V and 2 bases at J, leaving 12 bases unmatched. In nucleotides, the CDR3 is TGTGCCAGCAGTGAACTTTTGTTACAGGGGGCTACGACTAATGAAAAACTGTTTTTT. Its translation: CASSELLLQGATTNEKLFF.

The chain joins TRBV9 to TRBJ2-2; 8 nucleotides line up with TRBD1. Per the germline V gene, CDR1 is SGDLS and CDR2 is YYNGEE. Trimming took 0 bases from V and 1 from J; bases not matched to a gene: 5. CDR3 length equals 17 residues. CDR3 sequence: CASSVDGQGLNTGELFF. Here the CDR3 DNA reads TGTGCCAGCAGCGTAGACGGACAGGGACTGAACACCGGGGAGCTGTTTTTT.

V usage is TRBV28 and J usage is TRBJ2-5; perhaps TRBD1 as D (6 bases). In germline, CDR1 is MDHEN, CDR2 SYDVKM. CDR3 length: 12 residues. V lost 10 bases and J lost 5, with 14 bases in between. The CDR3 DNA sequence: TGTGCCATACCAGGGGAGCTGGAGACCCAGTACTTC. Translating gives CAIPGELETQYF.

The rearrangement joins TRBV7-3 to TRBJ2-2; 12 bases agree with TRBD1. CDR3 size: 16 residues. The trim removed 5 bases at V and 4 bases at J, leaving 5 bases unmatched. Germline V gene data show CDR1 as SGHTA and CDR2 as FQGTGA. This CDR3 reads CASSRPGQGATGELFF. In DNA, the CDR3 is TGTGCCAGCAGCCGTCCGGGACAGGGGGCCACCGGGGAGCTGTTTTTT.

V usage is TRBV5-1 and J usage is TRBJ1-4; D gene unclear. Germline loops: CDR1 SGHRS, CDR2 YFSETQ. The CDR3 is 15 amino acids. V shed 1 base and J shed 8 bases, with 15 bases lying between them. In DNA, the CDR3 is TGCGCCAGCAGCTTGAGCTCGATATCCCGCGAAAAACTGTTTTTT. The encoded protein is CASSLSSISREKLFF.

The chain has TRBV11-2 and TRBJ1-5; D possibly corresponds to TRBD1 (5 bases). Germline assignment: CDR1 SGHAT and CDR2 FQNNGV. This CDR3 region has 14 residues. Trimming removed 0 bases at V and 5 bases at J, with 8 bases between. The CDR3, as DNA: TGTGCCAGCAGCTTAGACAGGGATCATCAGCCCCAGCATTTT. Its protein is CASSLDRDHQPQHF.

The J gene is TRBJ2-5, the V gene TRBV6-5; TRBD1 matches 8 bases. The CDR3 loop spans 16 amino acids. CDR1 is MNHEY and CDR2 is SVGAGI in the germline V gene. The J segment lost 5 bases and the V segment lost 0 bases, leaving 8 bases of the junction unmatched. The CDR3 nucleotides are TGTGCCAGCAGTTACTCGAGTTCAGGGGGCCGGGAGACCCAGTACTTC. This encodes CASSYSSSGGRETQYF.

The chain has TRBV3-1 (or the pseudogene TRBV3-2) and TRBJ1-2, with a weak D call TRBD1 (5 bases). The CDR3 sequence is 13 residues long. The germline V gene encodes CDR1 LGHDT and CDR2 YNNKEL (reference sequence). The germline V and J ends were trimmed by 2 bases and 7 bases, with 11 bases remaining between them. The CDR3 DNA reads TGTGCCAGCAGCCAATCGGGACTTGGTGGCTACACCTTC. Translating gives CASSQSGLGGYTF.

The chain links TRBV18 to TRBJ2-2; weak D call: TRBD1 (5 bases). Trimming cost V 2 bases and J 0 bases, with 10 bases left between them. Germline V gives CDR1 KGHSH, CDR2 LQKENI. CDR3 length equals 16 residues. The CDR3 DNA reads TGTGCCAGCTCACCAACAGGACCCGCGAACACCGGGGAGCTGTTTTTT. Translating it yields CASSPTGPANTGELFF.